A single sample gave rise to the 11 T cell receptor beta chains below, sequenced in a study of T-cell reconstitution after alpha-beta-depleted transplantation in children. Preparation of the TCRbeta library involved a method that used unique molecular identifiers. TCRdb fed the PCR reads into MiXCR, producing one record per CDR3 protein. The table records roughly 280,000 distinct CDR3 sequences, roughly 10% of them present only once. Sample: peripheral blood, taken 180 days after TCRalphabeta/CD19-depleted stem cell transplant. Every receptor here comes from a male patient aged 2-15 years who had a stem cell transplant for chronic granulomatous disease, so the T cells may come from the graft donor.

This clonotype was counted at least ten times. The CDR3 DNA reads TGTGCCAGCAGCTTTGACAGGGACCCCAAAGTTGTCAAAAACATTCAGTACTTC. The encoded protein is CASSFDRDPKVVKNIQYF. The V and J genes are TRBV11-2 and TRBJ2-4, with 7 bases fitting TRBD1. This CDR3 is 18 amino acids long. The germline gives CDR1 SGHAT, CDR2 FQNNGV. V shed 3 bases, J shed 3 bases, and the junction held 14 bases outside the gene matches.

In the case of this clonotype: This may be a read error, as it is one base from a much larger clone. CDR3 nucleotides: TGTGCCCGCAGCTTAGCCCTGACCGATTCCTTTTACAATGAGCAGTTCTTC. Translating gives CARSLALTDSFYNEQFF. The chain joins TRBV7-2 to TRBJ2-1; D remains unclear. CDR3 length equals 17 residues. Germline V gene sequence: CDR1 SGHTA, CDR2 FQGNSA. Together with reference TRBV7-2 and TRBJ2-1, the CDR3 gives the full variable domain: GAGVSQSPSNKVTEKGKDVELRCDPISGHTALYWYRQSLGQGLEFLIYFQGNSAPDKSGLPSDRFSAERTGGSVSTLTIQRTQQEDSAVYLCARSLALTDSFYNEQFFGPGTRLTVL.

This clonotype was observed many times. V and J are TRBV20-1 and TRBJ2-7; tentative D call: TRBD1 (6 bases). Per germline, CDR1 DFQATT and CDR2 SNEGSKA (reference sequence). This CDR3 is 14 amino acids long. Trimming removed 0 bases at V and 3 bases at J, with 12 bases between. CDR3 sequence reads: CSARDGGRLYEQYF. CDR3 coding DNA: TGCAGTGCTAGAGATGGGGGCAGGCTCTACGAGCAGTACTTC.

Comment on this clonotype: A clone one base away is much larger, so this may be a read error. CDR3 loop: CSARDFPVGYGYTF. DNA of the CDR3: TGCAGTGCTAGAGATTTTCCAGTGGGATATGGCTACACCTTC. The chain has TRBV20-1 and TRBJ1-2; the D is unclear. V gave up 0 bases and J gave up 5 bases, with 13 bases separating them. This CDR3 is built from 14 residues. The germline V gene has CDR1 DFQATT and CDR2 SNEGSKA (reference sequence).

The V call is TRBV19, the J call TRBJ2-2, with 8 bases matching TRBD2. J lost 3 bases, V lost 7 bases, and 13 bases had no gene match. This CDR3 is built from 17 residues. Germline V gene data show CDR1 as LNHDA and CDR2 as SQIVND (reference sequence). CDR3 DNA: TGTGCCAGTAATCCGGGTAGCGGGAAGACATACACCGGGGAGCTGTTTTTT. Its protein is CASNPGSGKTYTGELFF.

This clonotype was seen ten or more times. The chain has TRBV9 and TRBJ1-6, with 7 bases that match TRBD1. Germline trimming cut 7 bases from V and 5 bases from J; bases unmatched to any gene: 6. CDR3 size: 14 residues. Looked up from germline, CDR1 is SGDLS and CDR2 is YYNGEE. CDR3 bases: TGTGCCAGCGGAAGTGGGACAGATAATTCACCCCTCCACTTT. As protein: CASGSGTDNSPLHF.

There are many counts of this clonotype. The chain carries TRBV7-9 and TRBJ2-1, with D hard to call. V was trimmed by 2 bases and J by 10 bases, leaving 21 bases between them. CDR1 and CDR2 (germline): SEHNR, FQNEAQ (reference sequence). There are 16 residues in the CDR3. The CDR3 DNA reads TGTGCCAGCAGCTTAAGTGGCACAGCGTGGTCGGAGGAGCAGTTCTTC. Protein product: CASSLSGTAWSEEQFF.

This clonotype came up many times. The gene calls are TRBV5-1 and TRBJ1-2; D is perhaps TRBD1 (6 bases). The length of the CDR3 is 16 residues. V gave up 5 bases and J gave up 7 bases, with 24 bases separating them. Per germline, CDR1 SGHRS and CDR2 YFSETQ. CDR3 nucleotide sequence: TGCGCCAGCAGTGCTGAGCCTCCACACAGGGAGGGTGGCTACACCTTC. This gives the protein CASSAEPPHREGGYTF.

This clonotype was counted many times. The CDR3 loop is CASSQGASFWTPGELFF. In DNA, the CDR3 is TGTGCCAGCAGCCAAGGGGCTAGTTTTTGGACGCCCGGGGAGCTGTTTTTT. The chain combines TRBV3-1 with TRBJ2-2; no firm D call. Trimming pared 1 base from V and 6 bases from J, leaving 18 bases between. The CDR3 sequence is 17 residues long. Germline V gene data show CDR1 as LGHDT and CDR2 as YNNKEL (reference sequence).

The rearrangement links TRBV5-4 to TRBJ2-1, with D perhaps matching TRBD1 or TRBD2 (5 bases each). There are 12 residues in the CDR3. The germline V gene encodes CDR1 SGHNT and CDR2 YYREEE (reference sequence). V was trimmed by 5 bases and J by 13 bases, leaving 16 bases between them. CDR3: CASSPGTEVQFF. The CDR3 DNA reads TGTGCCAGCAGTCCCGGGACCGAGGTTCAGTTCTTC.

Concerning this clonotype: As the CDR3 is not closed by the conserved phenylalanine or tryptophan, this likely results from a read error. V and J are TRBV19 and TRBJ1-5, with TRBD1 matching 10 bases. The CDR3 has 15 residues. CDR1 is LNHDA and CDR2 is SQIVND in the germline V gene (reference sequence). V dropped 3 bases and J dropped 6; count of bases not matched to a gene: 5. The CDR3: CASSIDWTGGQPQHL. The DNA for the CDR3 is TGTGCCAGTAGTATTGACTGGACAGGGGGTCAGCCCCAGCATCTT.